This T cell receptor (beta chain) was documented in a study of OX40 agonist ivuxolimab in advanced cancers. Study at large: Patients received ivuxolimab, an intravenous treatment, every 2 weeks at 0.01 to 10 mg/kg.

The germline V gene encodes CDR1 WNHNN and CDR2 SYGVQD (reference sequence). This CDR3 spans 14 amino acids. V gave up 6 bases and J gave up 4 bases; unmatched junction bases: 7. General study findings and limits: Low levels of normalized T-cell clonal expansion also appeared in some nonresponders.

Points on this clone: The antigen is unknown.

The data were produced by immunoSEQ multiplex PCR, yet TCRdb's version contains in-frame clones alone and is incomplete. The sample has 20,000 to 30,000 clones, 88% seen once. This clonotype was obtained from an adult with an advanced solid tumor such as melanoma, head and neck, liver or kidney cancer. The chain recombines TRBV10-1 with TRBJ2-5; 8 nucleotides align to TRBD2. This sample comprised CD4+ or CD8+ T cells sorted from blood, obtained in a trial of the OX40 agonist ivuxolimab. The CDR3 coding sequence is TGCGCCAGCAGCTTAAGCGGGAGCGGAGAGACCCAGTACTTC. It codes for CASSLSGSGETQYF.